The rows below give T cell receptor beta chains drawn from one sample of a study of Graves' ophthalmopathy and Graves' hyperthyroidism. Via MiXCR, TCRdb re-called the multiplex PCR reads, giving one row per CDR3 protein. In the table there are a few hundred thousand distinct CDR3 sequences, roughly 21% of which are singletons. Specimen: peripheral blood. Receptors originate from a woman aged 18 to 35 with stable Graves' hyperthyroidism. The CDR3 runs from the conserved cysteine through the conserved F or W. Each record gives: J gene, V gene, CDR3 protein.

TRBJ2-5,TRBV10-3,CAISEMVGRGTQYF
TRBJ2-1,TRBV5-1,CASSSYNEQFF
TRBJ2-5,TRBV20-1,CSASLSQTQYF
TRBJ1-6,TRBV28,CASCSGQGNSPLHF
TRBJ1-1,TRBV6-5,CVSSYGNGHLITEAFF
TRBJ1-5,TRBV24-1,CATSAAGIRQPQHF
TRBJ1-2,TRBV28,CASSRVLEVWGYTF
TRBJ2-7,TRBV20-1,CSARKRGLLYEQYF
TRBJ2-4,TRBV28,CASRTGTNGDIQYF
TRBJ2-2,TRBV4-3,CASSQDLGSLANTGELFF
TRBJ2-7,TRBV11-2,CASRSIDLPHYEQYF
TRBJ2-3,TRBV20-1,CSARDPLAGDADTQYF
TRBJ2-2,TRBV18,CASTSERTGELFF
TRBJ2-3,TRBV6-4,CASSESGTSGTDTQYF
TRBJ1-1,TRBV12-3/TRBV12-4,CASRRQEGTEAFF
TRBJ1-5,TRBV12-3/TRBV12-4,CASSLAGVRAAQPQHF
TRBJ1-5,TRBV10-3,CAISESDLPQHF
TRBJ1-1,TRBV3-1,CASSQGTLDNTEAFF
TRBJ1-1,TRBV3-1,CASSQFDRNTEAFF
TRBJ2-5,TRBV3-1,CASSLPTVGSETQYF
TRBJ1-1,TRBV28,CASAGLLEPEAFF
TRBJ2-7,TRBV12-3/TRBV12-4,CASSLEGNTLEQYF
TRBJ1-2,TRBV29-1,CSAEIRQGASYGYTF
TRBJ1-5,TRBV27,CASSNGGARQPQHF
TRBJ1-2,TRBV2,CATTAEKGFSYTF
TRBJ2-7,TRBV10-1,CASSEEGMLYEQYF
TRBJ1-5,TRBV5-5,CASSPLQGGQPQHF
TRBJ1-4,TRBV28,CASSFGFSGATNEKLFF
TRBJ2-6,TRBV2,CASRRISGANVLTF
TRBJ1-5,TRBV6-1,CASSEWRGASNQPQHF
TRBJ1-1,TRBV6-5,CASSYGRMNTEAFF
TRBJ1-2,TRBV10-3,CAISEPDRASGYTF
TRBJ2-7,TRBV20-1,CSARDEQGFYEQYF
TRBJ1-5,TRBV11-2,CASSLVPDQPQHF
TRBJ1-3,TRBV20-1,CSAREATGSGNTIYF
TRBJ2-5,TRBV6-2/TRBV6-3,CASSPLGTGFTETQYF
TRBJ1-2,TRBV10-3,CATKATGPYTF
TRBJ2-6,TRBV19,CASSDGQGHSGANVLTF
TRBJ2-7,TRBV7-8,CASSFGQGNEQYF
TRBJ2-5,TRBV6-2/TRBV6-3,CASSYGAEETQYF
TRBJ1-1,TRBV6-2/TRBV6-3,CASSHMTDEAFF
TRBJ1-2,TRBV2,CASSESRSGYTF
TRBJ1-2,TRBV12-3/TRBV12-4,CASRPFGQGNYGYTF
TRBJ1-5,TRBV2,CASSEQGRQPQHF
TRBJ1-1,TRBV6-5,CASSYGRGREAFF
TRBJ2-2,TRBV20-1,CSARDDPRLAKNTGELFF
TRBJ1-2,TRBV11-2,CASSQTLGRQGNYGYTF
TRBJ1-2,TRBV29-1,CSSSRDQGTDGYTF
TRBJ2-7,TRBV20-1,CSARVVASYEQYF
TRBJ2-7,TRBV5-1,CASSLGAPGRGLWEQYF
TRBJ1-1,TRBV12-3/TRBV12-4,CASSLGLGHLNTEAFF
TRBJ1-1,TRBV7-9,CASSSPQRLNTEAFF
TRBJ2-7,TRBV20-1,CSAPTSESAYEQYF
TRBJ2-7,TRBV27,CASSPRSGGLYEQYF
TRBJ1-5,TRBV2,CASSEGWVQHF
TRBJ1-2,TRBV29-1,CSVLGTGRGYTF
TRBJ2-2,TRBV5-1,CASSFLGTDTGELFF
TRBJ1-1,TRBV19,CASSMIGDTEAFF
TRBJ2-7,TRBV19,CASSGPGQGYEQYF